This T cell receptor beta chain was captured in a study of CXCR4 blockade with PD-1 therapy in pancreatic cancer. The CDR3 runs to 15 residues. Germline CDR1 MGHDK, CDR2 SYGVNS. The ends were cut back, 1 base at V and 2 bases at J, with 9 bases in the middle. Overall study findings and caveats: More frequent amino acid clones had more nucleotide rearrangements, suggesting convergent selection. Only TCRbeta chains were sequenced here. Tumor clonality averaged approximately 0.15 versus 0.05 in healthy blood, not predicting survival.

Regarding this clone: The antigen is not known.

The archived tumor blocks came from patients without neoadjuvant therapy before resection. Here immunoSEQ multiplex PCR was the method, and the copy in TCRdb shows in-frame clones only, minus some. The table lists under 5,500 clones, around 60% of them singletons. This chain uses TRBV25-1 with TRBJ1-3; D remains unclear. The clonotype was recovered from a human donor with pancreatic ductal adenocarcinoma. The sample comprised tumor tissue. The CDR3 here is CASSESAIAGNTIYF. The CDR3 bases are TGTGCCAGCAGTGAATCAGCAATTGCTGGAAACACCATATATTTT.